Listed here are 9 T cell receptor beta chains from one sample, sequenced in a study of cytomegalovirus exposure and HLA in healthy donors. With 60 Vbeta and 13 Jbeta primers, the PCR was carried out. Profiling relied on immunoSEQ multiplex PCR, and the TCRdb table lists in-frame clones only, not all of them. The repertoire holds about 130,000 clones, with 70% to 85% as singletons. Sequencing was done on a sample of PBMCs. Receptor source: a man aged 35 to 55 in good health and CMV-seropositive.

The V gene is TRBV6-6, the J gene TRBJ2-7, with a possible D match to TRBD2 (5 bases). This CDR3 region has 12 residues. V was shortened by 11 bases and J by 7 bases, with 18 bases between the two germline ends. Germline V gives CDR1 MNHNY, CDR2 SVGAGI (reference sequence). For the CDR3, the DNA is TGTGCCGCGGGTCCTTTCTTGGAGGAGCAGTACTTC. Protein: CAAGPFLEEQYF.

V is TRBV4-1 and J is TRBJ2-1; TRBD2 agrees at 7 bases. The V gene end was trimmed by 4 bases and the J gene end by 0 bases; junction bases not matched to a gene: 9. Germline V gene lookup returns CDR1 MGHRA and CDR2 YSYEKL. The CDR3 covers 17 residues. The CDR3 coding sequence is TGCGCCAGCAGCCGCACCGGGACTATCAGCTCCTACAATGAGCAGTTCTTC. This translates into CASSRTGTISSYNEQFF.

The gene calls are TRBV5-5 and TRBJ2-1; 7 nucleotides align to TRBD2. Trimming at V came to 2 bases and at J to 1 base, leaving 6 bases not matched to a gene. Germline CDR1 and CDR2: SGHKS and YYEKEE (reference sequence). The CDR3 runs to 16 residues. In DNA form, the CDR3 reads TGTGCCAGCAGCTTTCTGTGGGAGGGATCCTACAATGAGCAGTTCTTC. Translation gives CASSFLWEGSYNEQFF.

CDR3 nucleotide sequence: TGTGCCTCCAACCAGGGGCGGGAGGTGAGCATTCAGTACTTC. Its translation: CASNQGREVSIQYF. The chain recombines TRBV30 with TRBJ2-4; 8 positions match TRBD2. With V trimmed by 7 bases and J by 9 bases, 14 bases remained unmatched. The CDR3 covers 14 residues. Germline V gene data show CDR1 as GTSNPN and CDR2 as SVGIG (reference sequence).

This chain connects TRBV5-1 to TRBJ1-2, with TRBD1 matching over 7 bases. The length of the CDR3 is 14 residues. Germline assignment: CDR1 SGHRS and CDR2 YFSETQ. V lost 4 bases to trimming and J lost 2 bases; unmatched junction nucleotides: 5. The CDR3: CASSPMTGNYGYTF. CDR3 nucleotide sequence: TGCGCCAGCAGCCCGATGACAGGGAACTATGGCTACACCTTC.

J is TRBJ1-1 and V is TRBV10-3; 9 nucleotides line up with TRBD1. This CDR3 has 13 amino acids. V lost 4 bases, J lost 10 bases, and 7 bases stayed unmatched. Germline V gene sequence: CDR1 ENHRY, CDR2 SYGVKD. CDR3 residues: CAISVPGQGRAFF. CDR3 bases: TGTGCCATCAGTGTCCCGGGACAGGGTCGAGCTTTCTTT.

The chain is built from TRBV6-1 and TRBJ2-7; TRBD1 is a possible D gene (6 bases). V was shortened by 7 bases and J by 5 bases, with 15 bases between the two germline ends. Germline V lookup: CDR1 MNHNS, CDR2 SASEGT. The CDR3 is 13 amino acids. The CDR3 sequence: CASTSQGSDEQYF. CDR3 nucleotide sequence: TGTGCCAGCACCTCGCAGGGGTCGGACGAGCAGTACTTC.

This rearrangement joins TRBV7-9 to TRBJ1-2; 7 bases align to TRBD1. This CDR3 contains 14 residues. V lost 5 bases, J lost 2 bases, and 5 bases stayed unmatched. CDR1 is SEHNR, CDR2 FQNEAQ, per germline (reference sequence). As DNA, the CDR3 is TGTGCCAGCAGCCCAGGACAGGCCAACTATGGCTACACCTTC. As protein: CASSPGQANYGYTF.

The rearrangement links TRBV11-2 to TRBJ2-5; TRBD1 is a possible D gene (6 bases). Trimming pared 3 bases from V and 4 bases from J, leaving 21 bases between. Per the germline V gene, CDR1 is SGHAT and CDR2 is FQNNGV. The CDR3 sequence is 17 residues long. The CDR3 DNA reads as TGTGCCAGCAGCTTCCCAAAGTCAACAGGGCGTCGAGAGACCCAGTACTTC. Translation: CASSFPKSTGRRETQYF. The whole variable domain, remainder taken from reference TRBV11-2 and TRBJ2-5, is EAGVAQSPRYKIIEKRQSVAFWCNPISGHATLYWYQQILGQGPKLLIQFQNNGVVDDSQLPKDRFSAERLKGVDSTLKIQPAKLEDSAVYLCASSFPKSTGRRETQYFGPGTRLLVL.